The rows below give T cell receptor beta chains drawn from one sample of a study of neurological immune-mediated disorders. MiXCR, applied by TCRdb to the 5' RACE reads, yields one record per CDR3 protein. This sample yields tens of thousands of distinct CDR3 sequences, of which over 15% are seen a single time; 15% belongs to the top ten. Sample: PBMCs. These receptors originate from a woman aged 40 to 50 in good health. Both conserved end residues are part of each CDR3. D genes are given only for firm matches. Rows may omit the clone size; those that give it use once, few, many or a size class.

v_gene	abundance	d_gene	j_gene	CDR3aa	CDR3nt
TRBV2	many	-	TRBJ1-5	CASSSSGYSNQPQHF	TGTGCCAGCAGCTCCTCGGGGTATAGCAATCAGCCCCAGCATTTT
TRBV12-3/TRBV12-4	many	-	TRBJ1-4	CASKKGTAVNEKLFF	TGTGCCAGCAAAAAAGGGACTGCCGTTAATGAAAAACTGTTTTTT
TRBV15	many	-	TRBJ2-7	CATSREGGEAYEQYF	TGTGCCACCAGCAGAGAAGGAGGGGAAGCCTACGAGCAGTACTTC
TRBV20-1	-	TRBD2	TRBJ2-1	CSARDHVSSGVHNEQFF	TGCAGTGCTAGAGATCACGTCTCTAGCGGGGTCCACAATGAGCAGTTCTTC
TRBV7-2	many	-	TRBJ2-1	CASSLGQASRDEQFF	TGTGCCAGCAGCTTAGGGCAGGCCTCTCGGGATGAGCAGTTCTTC
TRBV4-1	many	TRBD1	TRBJ2-2	CASAPGGVSGELFF	TGCGCCAGCGCGCCAGGGGGCGTCTCCGGGGAGCTGTTTTTT
TRBV7-2	-	-	TRBJ1-1	CASRKGSMNTEAFF	TGTGCCAGCAGAAAAGGGTCAATGAACACTGAAGCTTTCTTT
TRBV7-2	many	-	TRBJ1-4	CASSLAIAANEKLFF	TGTGCCAGCAGCTTAGCGATAGCGGCTAATGAAAAACTGTTTTTT
TRBV5-1	-	TRBD1	TRBJ1-1	CASSLDRGDAEAFF	TGCGCCAGCAGCTTGGACAGGGGTGACGCTGAAGCTTTCTTT
TRBV20-1	many	TRBD2	TRBJ2-5	CSARDPFGAGGPETQYF	TGCAGTGCTAGAGATCCTTTTGGTGCGGGGGGCCCGGAGACCCAGTACTTC
TRBV15	many	-	TRBJ2-2	CATSKGGPGELFF	TGTGCCACCAGCAAGGGGGGCCCCGGGGAGCTGTTTTTT
TRBV20-1	many	-	TRBJ2-2	CSAGATGTGELFF	TGCAGTGCTGGGGCAACAGGCACCGGGGAGCTGTTTTTT
TRBV15	many	TRBD1	TRBJ1-1	CATSSPRAWDRQNTEAFF	TGTGCCACCAGCTCCCCGAGGGCTTGGGACAGACAAAACACTGAAGCTTTCTTT
TRBV3-1	-	TRBD2	TRBJ2-5	CASSSLRGGGETQYF	TGTGCCAGCAGCTCTCTGCGGGGGGGCGGGGAGACCCAGTACTTC
TRBV24-1	many	-	TRBJ2-3	CATSDPGQSKDTQYF	TGTGCCACCAGTGACCCCGGACAGTCGAAAGATACGCAGTATTTT
TRBV7-2	many	TRBD2	TRBJ2-3	CASSLVAGLTDTQYF	TGTGCCAGCAGCCTCGTAGCGGGGCTCACAGATACGCAGTATTTT
TRBV12-3/TRBV12-4	-	-	TRBJ2-7	CASTQGGSSYEQYF	TGTGCCAGCACCCAGGGCGGTAGCTCCTACGAGCAGTACTTC
TRBV12-3/TRBV12-4	many	TRBD2	TRBJ2-4	CASRAGGPAKNIQYF	TGTGCCAGCAGGGCGGGGGGGCCCGCCAAAAACATTCAGTACTTC
TRBV28	many	-	TRBJ1-2	CASSTIKGQEGYTF	TGTGCCAGCAGCACGATCAAGGGGCAAGAAGGCTACACCTTC
TRBV6-2/TRBV6-3	many	-	TRBJ2-1	CASSKTGIGQFF	TGTGCCAGCAGCAAAACAGGGATTGGACAGTTCTTC
TRBV5-1	many	-	TRBJ1-6	CASSLAHGLNSPLHF	TGCGCCAGCAGCTTGGCCCATGGATTAAATTCACCCCTCCACTTT
TRBV5-6	many	-	TRBJ2-2	CASSSLLDADTGELFF	TGTGCCAGCAGCTCACTACTAGACGCGGACACCGGGGAGCTGTTTTTT
TRBV5-5	-	TRBD1	TRBJ1-5	CASSLVGGRQPQHF	TGTGCCAGCAGCTTGGTAGGGGGCCGTCAGCCCCAGCATTTT
TRBV6-2/TRBV6-3	many	-	TRBJ2-7	CATARTAGGDEQYF	TGTGCCACCGCTCGGACAGCCGGCGGCGACGAGCAGTACTTC
TRBV10-3	many	-	TRBJ2-3	CAISENTDTQYF	TGTGCCATCAGTGAGAACACAGATACGCAGTATTTT
TRBV6-6	-	-	TRBJ2-2	CASSWTTPFASGTGELFF	TGTGCCAGCAGCTGGACCACTCCTTTCGCTTCCGGGACCGGGGAGCTGTTTTTT
TRBV7-7	many	-	TRBJ2-1	CASSSGPDNEQFF	TGTGCTAGCAGCTCGGGCCCAGACAATGAGCAGTTCTTC
TRBV6-1	many	-	TRBJ1-2	CASSFDSPYGYTF	TGTGCCAGCAGCTTCGACAGCCCGTATGGCTACACCTTC